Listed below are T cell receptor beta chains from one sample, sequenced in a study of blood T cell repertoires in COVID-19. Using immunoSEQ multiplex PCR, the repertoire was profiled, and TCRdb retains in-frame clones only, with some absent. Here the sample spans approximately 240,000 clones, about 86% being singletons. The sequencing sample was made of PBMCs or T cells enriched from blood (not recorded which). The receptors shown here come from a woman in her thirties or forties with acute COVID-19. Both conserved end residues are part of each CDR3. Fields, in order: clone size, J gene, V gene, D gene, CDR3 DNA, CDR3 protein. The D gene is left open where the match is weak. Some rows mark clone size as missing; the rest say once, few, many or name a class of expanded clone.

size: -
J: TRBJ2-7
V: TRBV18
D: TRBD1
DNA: TGTGCCAGCTCATCGGGGACAGGGGGCGTGCAGTACTTC
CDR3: CASSSGTGGVQYF

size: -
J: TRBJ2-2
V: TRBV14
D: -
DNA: TGTGCCAGCAGCCTCCTCCGTAGCGGGGAGCTGTTTTTT
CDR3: CASSLLRSGELFF

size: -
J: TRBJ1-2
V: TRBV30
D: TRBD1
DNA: TGTGCCTGGAGTCTTACAGGGGCGAACTATGGCTACACCTTC
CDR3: CAWSLTGANYGYTF

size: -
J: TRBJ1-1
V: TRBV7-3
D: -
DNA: TGTGCCAGCAGCTTAACGTGGAGTCTGAACACTGAAGCTTTCTTT
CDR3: CASSLTWSLNTEAFF

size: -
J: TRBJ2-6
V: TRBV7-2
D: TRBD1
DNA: TGTGCCAGCAGCACACAGGGGGCGCTCCGCTCTGGGGCCAACGTCCTGACTTTC
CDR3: CASSTQGALRSGANVLTF

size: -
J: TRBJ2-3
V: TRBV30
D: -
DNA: TGTGCCTGGAGTCGAATCGGGACTCTCAGCACAGATACGCAGTATTTT
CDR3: CAWSRIGTLSTDTQYF

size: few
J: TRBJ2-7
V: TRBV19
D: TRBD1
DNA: TGTGCCAGTAGACCCGACAGGGGGCGGGAAGAGCAGTACTTC
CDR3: CASRPDRGREEQYF

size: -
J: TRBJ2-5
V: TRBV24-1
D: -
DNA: TGTGCCACCAGTGAACCGGAGGGACAGCAGTACTTC
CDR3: CATSEPEGQQYF

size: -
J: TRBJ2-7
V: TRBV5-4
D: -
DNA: TGTGCCAGCAGCCCCTCGCCGAGCTCCTACGAGCAGTACTTC
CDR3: CASSPSPSSYEQYF

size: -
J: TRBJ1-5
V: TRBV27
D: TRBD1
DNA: TGTGCCAGCATGAGGCAGGGGGTCAATCAGCCCCAGCATTTT
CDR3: CASMRQGVNQPQHF

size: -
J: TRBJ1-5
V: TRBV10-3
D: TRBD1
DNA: TGTGCCATCAGTGCGCGGGGACAGGGCAATCAGCCCCAGCATTTT
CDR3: CAISARGQGNQPQHF